This T cell receptor beta chain appears in the sequencing data of a study of radiotherapy plus CTLA-4 blockade in lung cancer. Study outcomes and limitations: Blood saw expansion of tumor-derived TCR clones after radiotherapy plus ipilimumab. It was early blood T cell clone dynamics, with interferon-beta, that reportedly best predicted response.

On this clone itself: The antigen is not known.

Sequencing was performed with immunoSEQ multiplex PCR; in TCRdb, only in-frame clones are kept and a portion is missing. The repertoire holds 80,000 to 100,000 clones, with around nine tenths as singletons. Ipilimumab CTLA-4 blockade and focal radiation were given to patients with chemo-refractory metastatic non-small-cell lung cancer. The sequenced sample was peripheral blood, obtained from a patient treated with radiotherapy plus ipilimumab. The sequence was collected from a human donor with non-small cell lung cancer that progressed on radiotherapy plus ipilimumab.

The CDR3 bases are TGCAGCGTTGAAGGGGGGACTAGCGGGAGGTACGAGCAGTACTTC. Its translation is CSVEGGTSGRYEQYF. V usage is TRBV29-1 and J usage is TRBJ2-7; 15 bases align to TRBD2. Germline V gene lookup returns CDR1 SQVTM and CDR2 ANQGSEA. The CDR3 is 15 residues long. The junction had 2 bases not matched to a gene; V was cut back by 1 base and J by 4 bases.